These T cell receptor beta chains were read from a single sample in a study of blood T cell repertoires in COVID-19. Profiling relied on immunoSEQ multiplex PCR, and the TCRdb table lists in-frame clones only, not all of them. The data contain around 250,000 clones, roughly nine tenths of them singletons. The specimen was PBMCs or T cells enriched from blood (not recorded which). These receptor sequences come from a human donor in a cohort exposed to, infected with or recovered from COVID-19 (not recorded which). The donor label of this sample is uncertain. CDR3s include the opening cysteine and the closing phenylalanine or tryptophan. The D gene is left open where the match is weak. The listing skips clone size in some rows; elsewhere it reads once, few, many or a size class.

clone size	V gene	D gene	J gene	CDR3 DNA	CDR3 protein
.	TRBV5-6	.	TRBJ1-1	TGTGCCAGCAGCTTGGGGGAGGGGTTGGAAGCTTTCTTT	CASSLGEGLEAFF
.	TRBV5-1	TRBD1	TRBJ2-5	TGCGCCAGCAGCCCGGGACAGGGCGTCGAGACCCAGTACTTC	CASSPGQGVETQYF
.	TRBV27	TRBD1	TRBJ2-7	TGTGCCAGCAGTTTGGGACAGGGGGTCTACGAGCAGTACTTC	CASSLGQGVYEQYF
.	TRBV20-1	.	TRBJ2-7	TGCAGTGCTAGATGGCAGTACGAGCAGTACTTC	CSARWQYEQYF
once	TRBV7-3	TRBD2	TRBJ2-2	TGTGCCAGCAGCTTGACTAGCGAGAACACCGGGGAGCTGTTTTTT	CASSLTSENTGELFF
.	TRBV7-9	TRBD1	TRBJ2-1	TGTGCCAGCAGACAGACAGGGAATGAGCAGTTCTTC	CASRQTGNEQFF
.	TRBV10-3	TRBD1	TRBJ1-2	TGTGCCATCAGTGCGACAGGGGGCGCAGACTATGGCTACACCTTC	CAISATGGADYGYTF
few	TRBV5-6	.	TRBJ1-1	TGTGCCAGCAGCTCGGGGGTGGGACGTAAAACTGAAGCTTTCTTT	CASSSGVGRKTEAFF
.	TRBV5-6	TRBD1	TRBJ2-7	TGTGCCAGCAGCTTGGAGGGACAGGGCTACGAGCAGTACTTC	CASSLEGQGYEQYF
.	TRBV7-9	.	TRBJ1-2	TGTGCCAGCAGCAAGCTTGGACAGCCCAGATTAAATGGCTACACCTTC	CASSKLGQPRLNGYTF
.	TRBV5-6	TRBD1	TRBJ1-2	TGTGCCAGCAGCCTGACCCGGGACAGGGCCGGGAACTATGGCTACACCTTC	CASSLTRDRAGNYGYTF
.	TRBV27	.	TRBJ1-4	TGTGCCAGCAGCACGACACCCGGGGATGAAAAACTGTTTTTT	CASSTTPGDEKLFF
.	TRBV7-9	TRBD1	TRBJ1-2	TGTGCCAGCAGCCCGCGGGACAGGGGGACCTATGGCTACACCTTC	CASSPRDRGTYGYTF
few	TRBV10-3	.	TRBJ1-1	TGTGCCATCAGTGAGGAACAGGAATTGGGAGCTTTCTTT	CAISEEQELGAFF
.	TRBV30	TRBD2	TRBJ2-3	TGTGCCTGGGTGTGGGGAGGGCGGGCCTACACAGATACGCAGTATTTT	CAWVWGGRAYTDTQYF
few	TRBV29-1	TRBD2	TRBJ2-1	TGCAGCGTTGTCCTCGGGACTAGCGGCAACAATGAGCAGTTCTTC	CSVVLGTSGNNEQFF
.	TRBV4-1	.	TRBJ1-2	TGCGCCAGCAGCCAAGACCAGACAGACTATGGCTACACCTTC	CASSQDQTDYGYTF
once	TRBV5-8	.	TRBJ1-5	TGTGCCAGCAGCCTGACAGAAACCCAGCATTTT	CASSLTETQHF
.	TRBV2	.	TRBJ1-2	TGTGCCGCTAAGGTCCAGGGCGCCTATTCTAACTATGGCTACACCTTC	CAAKVQGAYSNYGYTF
.	TRBV5-8	TRBD1	TRBJ2-2	TGTGCCAGCAGCTCGGACAGGGATGTCGGGGAGCTGTTTTTT	CASSSDRDVGELFF
.	TRBV5-1	TRBD1	TRBJ1-4	TGCGCCAGCAGCCAGGGACAGGGTGAAAAACTGTTTTTT	CASSQGQGEKLFF
once	TRBV2	.	TRBJ2-7	TGTGCCAGCAGGGATGACAGGTACGAGCAGTACTTC	CASRDDRYEQYF
.	TRBV6-6	TRBD1	TRBJ1-3	TGTGCCAGCAGTCCCGGACAGGGGTCGTTTTCTGGAAACACCATATATTTT	CASSPGQGSFSGNTIYF
.	TRBV4-3	TRBD1	TRBJ1-2	TGCGCCAGCAGCCAAGGGGGCGGTTGGCCAGGGGGCGAGACTAACTATGGCTACACCTTC	CASSQGGGWPGGETNYGYTF
.	TRBV7-8	.	TRBJ1-5	TGTGCCAGCAGCTTAGTGCAGGGGCGCAATCAGCCCCAGCATTTT	CASSLVQGRNQPQHF
.	TRBV5-4	TRBD2	TRBJ2-7	TGTGCCAGCAGCTTGTTTCTGGGAGGGAACTACGAGCAGTACTTC	CASSLFLGGNYEQYF
once	TRBV30	TRBD1	TRBJ1-5	TGTGCCTGGAGTGTGAGGGGGCTTCAGCCCCAGCATTTT	CAWSVRGLQPQHF
.	TRBV4-2	TRBD2	TRBJ2-3	TGTGCCAGCAGCCAGGTTAGCGGGGCTAGCACAGATACGCAGTATTTT	CASSQVSGASTDTQYF
once	TRBV11-2	TRBD2	TRBJ2-1	TGTGCCAGCGGCGGGACTAGCGGACTCTTC	CASGGTSGLF
.	TRBV12-5	TRBD2	TRBJ2-1	TGTGCTAGTGGTTTAGACAGCGGGGCGGGGCCCAATGAGCAGTTCTTC	CASGLDSGAGPNEQFF
.	TRBV6-5	TRBD1	TRBJ1-2	TGTGCCAGTTTCTCCAGGGGGGAGTACTATGGCTACACCTTC	CASFSRGEYYGYTF
.	TRBV4-1	TRBD2	TRBJ2-2	TGCGCCAGCAGCCAGGGTGGACTAGCGGGGGACACCGGGGAGCTGTTTTTT	CASSQGGLAGDTGELFF
.	TRBV20-1	.	TRBJ1-1	TGCAGTGCTAGTCGACGGGTGGGGAACACTGAAGCTTTCTTT	CSASRRVGNTEAFF
.	TRBV6-5	TRBD1	TRBJ2-5	TGTGCCAGCAGCGGCACAGGGGCAGTCCAAGAGACCCAGTACTTC	CASSGTGAVQETQYF
.	TRBV4-1	TRBD1	TRBJ1-5	TGCGCCAGCAGCCAAGATGTCAGGGGGCGCGGGCCCCAGCATTTT	CASSQDVRGRGPQHF
.	TRBV5-1	TRBD2	TRBJ2-2	TGCGCCAGCAGCTGGAGCGGGGTTCAGGGCACCGGGGAGCTGTTTTTT	CASSWSGVQGTGELFF
.	TRBV19	TRBD2	TRBJ2-5	TGTGCCAGTAGTCCCGGGGCTAGCGGGGTGGTAGAGACCCAGTACTTC	CASSPGASGVVETQYF
.	TRBV4-1	TRBD1	TRBJ1-1	TGCGCCAGCAACCCAACAGGGGACGGGAGAAACACTGAAGCTTTCTTT	CASNPTGDGRNTEAFF
.	TRBV5-6	.	TRBJ2-3	TGTGCCAGCAGCTTGGCCGCCCAGGGGTCAGATACGCAGTATTTT	CASSLAAQGSDTQYF
.	TRBV4-3	.	TRBJ1-6	TGCGCCAGCAGCCAAGACACAGGTACTCTGAACTATAATTCACCCCTCCACTTT	CASSQDTGTLNYNSPLHF
.	TRBV18	TRBD1	TRBJ2-6	TGTGCCAGCAGACCGGGACAGGGTATATCTGGGGCCAACGTCCTGACTTTC	CASRPGQGISGANVLTF
.	TRBV11-1	TRBD2	TRBJ2-2	TGTGCCAGCAGCCCGAGCGGGGGGGCTTACACCGGGGAGCTGTTTTTT	CASSPSGGAYTGELFF
once	TRBV4-1	TRBD1	TRBJ1-1	TGCGCCAGCAGCCAAGGGGGGACAGGGAGGAACACTGAAGCTTTCTTT	CASSQGGTGRNTEAFF
.	TRBV24-1	TRBD1	TRBJ2-7	TGTGCCACCAGTGAAGGGACAGTGTACGAGCAGTACTTC	CATSEGTVYEQYF
.	TRBV4-1	.	TRBJ1-2	TGCGCCAGCAGCCAAGATATGAGGACAGCTGGCTACACCTTC	CASSQDMRTAGYTF